Given below is one T cell receptor (beta chain) in context. No antigen is known for it. The record originates from a study of shared clonotypes between healthy human individuals. Evenly divided among several immunoSEQ plates was the genomic DNA of each subset. Each PCR replicate from the sorted subsets contained about 200 ng DNA, which is some 32,000 T cell genomes. Some clones are missing from TCRdb's copy, which holds only in-frame ones; the method was immunoSEQ multiplex PCR. The top ten clones hold about 0.41% of a sample with millions of clones, 85% to 95% of them seen once. The study, taken as a whole, reports: Enrolling few donors narrowed the genetic and exposure-history diversity that was represented. Naive CD4 clonotype sharing across several donors was around 5%.

V lost 8 bases and J lost 2, with 10 bases in between. CDR3 size: 12 residues. Germline loops: CDR1 ENHRY, CDR2 SYGVKD. The sequencing sample was made of naive CD4+ T cells from PBMCs. Subset described: CD45RA+ positively selected. V gene TRBV10-3 combines with J gene TRBJ2-7; D is tentatively TRBD1 or TRBD2 (5 bases each). The clonotype was recovered from a young man in good health. Some clones in this sample may be carry-over from other donors' samples. The chain's CDR3 is CAISGHAYEQYF. As DNA, the CDR3 is TGTGCCATCTCGGGGCACGCCTACGAGCAGTACTTC.